This is a list of T cell receptor beta chains from one sample in a study of cytomegalovirus exposure and HLA in healthy donors. Libraries were prepared by immunoSEQ multiplex PCR; TCRdb keeps only in-frame clonotypes and omits some of them. This sample has approximately 190,000 clones, with over 75% found just once. Sequenced: PBMCs. The receptors were gathered from a middle-aged man in good health and CMV-seronegative. Both conserved end residues are part of each CDR3. The order of the fields is J gene, clone size, V gene, D gene, CDR3 protein, CDR3 DNA. D genes are given only for firm matches. Where a row states a size, it is once, few, many or the class of an expanded clone; other rows omit it.

>TRBJ1-1|few|TRBV5-6|-
CASSLPGRGTEAFF
TGTGCCAGCAGCTTGCCAGGGAGGGGGACTGAAGCTTTCTTT
>TRBJ2-2|-|TRBV2|TRBD1
CASTTPRGNTNTGELFF
TGTGCCAGCACCACCCCCAGGGGGAACACCAACACCGGGGAGCTGTTTTTT
>TRBJ1-6|-|TRBV4-2|-
CASSQEEGPGSPLHF
TGTGCCAGCAGCCAAGAAGAAGGCCCAGGTTCACCCCTCCACTTT
>TRBJ1-2|-|TRBV10-3|-
CAISIEQGRANYGYTF
TGTGCCATCAGTATCGAACAGGGTAGGGCTAACTATGGCTACACCTTC
>TRBJ1-5|once|TRBV5-5|-
CASSVAWPYSNQPQHF
TGTGCCAGCAGTGTTGCTTGGCCATATAGCAATCAGCCCCAGCATTTT
>TRBJ2-1|-|TRBV6-5|TRBD1
CASTPTGNNEQFF
TGTGCCAGCACCCCGACAGGGAACAATGAGCAGTTCTTC
>TRBJ2-2|few|TRBV25-1|TRBD1
CASSVRQGSGELFF
TGTGCCAGCAGTGTGCGACAGGGCTCCGGGGAGCTGTTTTTT
>TRBJ2-1|-|TRBV5-1|TRBD1
CASSLVSGQGSNEQFF
TGCGCCAGCAGCTTGGTTTCGGGACAGGGCTCGAATGAGCAGTTCTTC
>TRBJ1-1|few|TRBV19|-
CASSTGGDTEAFF
TGTGCCAGTAGTACGGGAGGAGACACTGAAGCTTTCTTT
>TRBJ2-7|-|TRBV5-6|TRBD1
CASSIGQGDFNEQYF
TGTGCCAGCAGCATAGGACAGGGGGATTTCAACGAGCAGTACTTC
>TRBJ1-2|-|TRBV7-3|-
CASSLELTGGYTF
TGTGCCAGCAGCTTGGAGTTGACGGGTGGCTACACCTTC
>TRBJ2-5|-|TRBV9|TRBD2
CASSLASGGQETQYF
TGTGCCAGCAGCCTCGCTAGCGGGGGACAAGAGACCCAGTACTTC
>TRBJ2-7|-|TRBV5-1|TRBD1
CASSLGDRGGYEQYF
TGCGCCAGCAGCCTTGGTGACAGGGGGGGTTACGAGCAGTACTTC
>TRBJ2-7|-|TRBV27|TRBD1
CASSLSAGGFYEQYF
TGTGCCAGCAGTTTATCGGCAGGGGGCTTTTACGAGCAGTACTTC
>TRBJ2-7|-|TRBV5-1|-
CASSLVARFSYEQYF
TGCGCCAGCAGCTTGGTTGCTCGGTTTAGTTACGAGCAGTACTTC
>TRBJ2-2|-|TRBV2|TRBD2
CASSLAGGSGELFF
TGTGCCAGCAGTCTAGCGGGGGGTTCCGGGGAGCTGTTTTTT
>TRBJ1-2|-|TRBV2|-
CASTLGSGYTF
TGTGCCAGCACCTTGGGGAGTGGCTACACCTTC
>TRBJ1-6|once|TRBV5-1|-
CASSLVTGNSPLHF
TGCGCCAGCAGCTTGGTTACAGGGAATTCACCCCTCCACTTT
>TRBJ1-6|-|TRBV7-8|TRBD1
CASNQGQGGSPLHF
TGTGCCAGCAACCAGGGACAGGGCGGATCACCCCTCCACTTT
>TRBJ2-1|-|TRBV2|TRBD1
CASSARDRVDEQFF
TGTGCCAGCAGTGCTAGGGACAGGGTGGATGAGCAGTTCTTC
>TRBJ2-4|-|TRBV4-1|-
CASSQEVAGWGLAKNIQYF
TGCGCCAGCAGCCAAGAGGTGGCAGGGTGGGGACTAGCCAAAAACATTCAGTACTTC
>TRBJ2-5|-|TRBV5-6|TRBD2
CASSRVTSGDTTQYF
TGTGCCAGCAGCCGAGTGACTAGCGGAGACACGACCCAGTACTTC